Sequencing of this TCR beta chain was carried out in a study of blood T cell repertoires in COVID-19. The J segment lost 4 bases and the V segment lost 4 bases, leaving 5 bases of the junction unmatched. CDR1 is SGHVS, CDR2 FQNEAQ, per germline. This CDR3 has 15 amino acids. TCRdb keeps only in-frame clones here, not all; method: immunoSEQ multiplex PCR. In the table there are about 120,000 clones, around 87% of which are singletons. This sequence was found in a human donor in a cohort sampled during active COVID-19. Sequenced: peripheral blood. The J gene is TRBJ1-5, the V gene TRBV7-8; TRBD1 agrees at 9 bases. CDR3 bases: TGTGCCAGCAGCTCCGACAGGGGGTGGAATCAGCCCCAGCATTTT. Its protein is CASSSDRGWNQPQHF.